Each of the 29 T cell receptor beta chains below was sequenced from the same sample in a study of blood T cell repertoires in COVID-19. This table comes from immunoSEQ multiplex PCR, and its TCRdb copy is limited to in-frame clones, with some not included. The table lists roughly 250,000 clones, more than 75% of them singletons. Sequenced: peripheral blood. Receptor source: a man aged 35 to 55 with acute or convalescent COVID-19.

The chain combines TRBV6-2 or TRBV6-3 with TRBJ2-5; TRBD2 might be the D (6 bases). With 2 bases removed from V and 3 bases from J, the gap between germline ends came to 16 bases. The CDR3 contains 16 residues. The germline V gene encodes CDR1 MNHEY and CDR2 SVGEGT. This CDR3 is CASSYTSWRGEETQYF. The CDR3 bases are TGTGCCAGCAGTTACACTTCATGGAGGGGAGAAGAGACCCAGTACTTC.

J is TRBJ2-2 and V is TRBV19; 8 bases are shared with TRBD2. Germline trimming cut 5 bases from V and 1 base from J; bases unmatched to any gene: 6. CDR1 is LNHDA and CDR2 is SQIVND in the germline V gene (reference sequence). The CDR3 spans 16 residues. CDR3 loop: CASSLQTSGNTGELFF. CDR3 coding DNA: TGTGCCAGTAGTCTCCAAACTAGCGGGAACACCGGGGAGCTGTTTTTT.

J is TRBJ2-2 and V is TRBV5-6, with D tentatively TRBD1 (6 bases). The V gene lost 4 bases and the J gene lost 7 bases, with 14 bases spanning the gap. Germline-derived CDR1 and CDR2 are SGHDT and YYEEEE. The CDR3 spans 14 residues. The CDR3 DNA follows: TGTGCCAGCAGCCCGACAGGCAGGGGCGGGGAGCTGTTTTTT. Translated: CASSPTGRGGELFF.

This clone was detected only a few times. The chain recombines TRBV6-1 with TRBJ1-2, with D possibly TRBD1 on 6 matching bases. Looked up from germline, CDR1 is MNHNS and CDR2 is SASEGT. Trimming removed 1 base from V and 8 bases from J, with 14 bases in between. The CDR3 spans 14 residues. CDR3 sequence: CASSEVGQGSGYTF. As DNA, the CDR3 is TGTGCCAGCAGTGAAGTTGGGCAGGGGAGCGGCTACACCTTC.

The chain uses TRBV14 and TRBJ1-6, with 10 bases matching TRBD1. The CDR3 is made up of 17 amino acids. The V gene end was trimmed by 2 bases and the J gene end by 9 bases; junction bases not matched to a gene: 10. CDR1 and CDR2 (germline): SGHDN, FVKESK. DNA for the CDR3: TGTGCCAGCAGCCAACATCTCCGACAGGGGGCAAGTTCACCCCTCCACTTT. Amino acids: CASSQHLRQGASSPLHF.

The chain couples TRBV7-3 to TRBJ2-5, with 9 bases identical to TRBD1. Germline V gene data show CDR1 as SGHTA and CDR2 as FQGTGA. J lost 5 bases, V lost 5 bases, and 6 bases had no gene match. The length of the CDR3 is 14 residues. The CDR3 region is CASSPGQGSETQYF. The CDR3 DNA sequence: TGTGCCAGCAGCCCCGGACAGGGGAGTGAGACCCAGTACTTC. Variable domain in full (rest from reference TRBV7-3 and TRBJ2-5): GAGVSQTPSNKVTEKGKYVELRCDPISGHTALYWYRQSLGQGPEFLIYFQGTGAADDSGLPNDRFFAVRPEGSVSTLKIQRTERGDSAVYLCASSPGQGSETQYFGPGTRLLVL.

The chain carries TRBV6-2 or TRBV6-3 and TRBJ1-1; 7 bases are shared with TRBD1. V lost 0 bases, J lost 5 bases, and 3 bases stayed unmatched. Germline CDR1 reads MNHEY; CDR2 reads SVGEGT. CDR3 length: 14 amino acids. The CDR3 loop reads CASSYSEGATEAFF. CDR3 in DNA: TGTGCCAGCAGTTACTCGGAGGGGGCAACTGAAGCTTTCTTT.

The rearrangement uses TRBV5-1 and TRBJ2-6; 9 bases agree with TRBD1. Per the germline V gene, CDR1 is SGHRS and CDR2 is YFSETQ. CDR3 size: 17 residues. Trimming removed 3 bases from V and 2 bases from J; junction bases left unmatched: 6. CDR3 sequence reads: CASSSGTGRAGANVLTF. The DNA for the CDR3 is TGCGCCAGCAGCTCCGGGACAGGGAGGGCTGGGGCCAACGTCCTGACTTTC.

The chain has TRBV9 and TRBJ1-6; the D gene is possibly TRBD1 (5 bases). Germline lookup yields CDR1 SGDLS and CDR2 YYNGEE. The V and J ends lost 3 bases and 6 bases respectively, with 13 bases between them. There are 15 residues in the CDR3. The CDR3 loop reads CASSEGEYSNSPLHF. CDR3 coding DNA: TGTGCCAGCAGCGAAGGGGAATATAGTAATTCACCCCTCCACTTT.

This rearrangement joins TRBV7-6 to TRBJ2-5; 14 nucleotides align to TRBD2. The CDR3 extends over 15 amino acids. V dropped 3 bases and J dropped 9; count of bases not matched to a gene: 6. Per the germline V gene, CDR1 is SGHVS and CDR2 is FNYEAQ. The CDR3 sequence is CASSFETSGGAAQYF. The CDR3 coding sequence is TGTGCCAGCAGCTTCGAGACTAGCGGGGGGGCTGCCCAGTACTTC.

The chain couples TRBV7-2 to TRBJ1-6; D is uncertain. Trimming cost V 2 bases and J 8 bases, with 13 bases left between them. This CDR3 has 15 residues. Germline loops: CDR1 SGHTA, CDR2 FQGNSA. The CDR3 loop is CASSLIGLRHSPLHF. CDR3 sequence (DNA): TGTGCCAGCAGCTTAATTGGACTTAGGCATTCACCCCTCCACTTT.

A few counts support this clone. The chain employs TRBV27 and TRBJ2-7; the match to TRBD1 covers 7 bases. CDR1 is MNHEY, CDR2 SMNVEV, per germline (reference sequence). The CDR3 has 14 residues. The V segment lost 7 bases and the J segment 6 bases; nucleotides outside the gene matches: 12. The CDR3 loop is CASKPTGRIFEQYF. Written as DNA, the CDR3 is TGTGCCAGCAAACCGACAGGGAGAATCTTCGAGCAGTACTTC.

This clone came up once. The chain has TRBV7-2 and TRBJ2-1; the D gene is possibly TRBD1 (6 bases). The V end lost 3 bases, the J end lost 5 bases, and 11 bases lay between the germline ends. Germline lookup yields CDR1 SGHTA and CDR2 FQGNSA. The CDR3 contains 14 residues. The CDR3 loop is CASSFDRRHNEQFF. The CDR3 DNA sequence: TGTGCCAGCAGCTTTGACAGGAGGCACAATGAGCAGTTCTTC.

Remarks on this clone: This specimen includes other DNA sequences encoding the same CDR3. The J gene is TRBJ1-6, the V gene TRBV30, with 10 bases that match TRBD1. Germline trimming cut 3 bases from V and 7 bases from J; bases unmatched to any gene: 0. CDR3 length: 13 residues. Germline CDR1 and CDR2: GTSNPN and SVGIG (reference sequence). The CDR3 DNA follows: TGTGCCTGGAGGGACAGGGGGAATTCACCCCTCCACTTT. This sequence encodes CAWRDRGNSPLHF.

The CDR3, as DNA: TGTGCCAGCAGTTACCCGGGAACTGGGGCCAACGTCCTGACTTTC. Its translation is CASSYPGTGANVLTF. The chain combines TRBV6-6 with TRBJ2-6; perhaps TRBD2 as D (5 bases). Trimming stripped 2 bases from V and 2 bases from J, with 7 bases between. The CDR3 covers 15 residues. CDR1 and CDR2 from the germline V gene are MNHNY and SVGAGI (reference sequence).

This CDR3 is CASTFRDRAGETQYF. The CDR3 DNA reads TGTGCCAGTACCTTCCGGGACAGGGCCGGGGAGACCCAGTACTTC. The chain recombines TRBV19 with TRBJ2-5; 9 bases are shared with TRBD1. This CDR3 is built from 15 residues. Germline V gene sequence: CDR1 LNHDA, CDR2 SQIVND (reference sequence). V shed 7 bases, J shed 5 bases, and the junction held 11 bases outside the gene matches.

V and J are TRBV4-2 and TRBJ2-3, with TRBD2 matching 11 bases. J lost 1 base, V lost 0 bases, and 3 bases had no gene match. The CDR3 contains 17 residues. Per germline, CDR1 LGHNA and CDR2 YNFKEQ. The CDR3 here is CASSQEPGLAGTDTQYF. The CDR3 nucleotides read TGTGCCAGCAGCCAAGAGCCGGGACTAGCGGGCACAGATACGCAGTATTTT.

This chain connects TRBV25-1 to TRBJ1-2; D remains unclear. V was shortened by 8 bases and J by 8 bases, with 15 bases between the two germline ends. This CDR3 is 12 amino acids long. The germline V gene has CDR1 MGHDK and CDR2 SYGVNS. The CDR3 DNA reads as TGTGCCAGCTTAGCCCCGGCGGGAGGCTACACCTTC. The encoded protein is CASLAPAGGYTF.

This clone was observed a single time. The chain links TRBV5-4 to TRBJ1-2, with TRBD1 matching over 7 bases. CDR1 SGHNT and CDR2 YYREEE come from the germline V gene (reference sequence). The CDR3 extends over 14 amino acids. The trim removed 3 bases at V and 0 bases at J, leaving 2 bases unmatched. Written as DNA, the CDR3 is TGTGCCAGCAGCTCGGGACAGTCTAACTATGGCTACACCTTC. Translation gives CASSSGQSNYGYTF. Supplemented by reference TRBV5-4 and TRBJ1-2, the full variable domain reads ETGVTQSPTHLIKTRGQQVTLRCSSQSGHNTVSWYQQALGQGPQFIFQYYREEENGRGNFPPRFSGLQFPNYSSELNVNALELDDSALYLCASSSGQSNYGYTFGSGTRLTVV.

The chain carries TRBV3-1 (or the pseudogene TRBV3-2) and TRBJ1-3; the D is unclear. Trimming left V 3 bases short and J 0 bases short, with 6 bases between. The CDR3 is 14 amino acids. Per germline, CDR1 LGHDT and CDR2 YNNKEL (reference sequence). CDR3 residues: CASSHRSSGNTIYF. The CDR3 DNA reads as TGTGCCAGCAGCCATAGGAGCTCTGGAAACACCATATATTTT.

The chain links TRBV7-8 to TRBJ1-4, with D maybe TRBD1 (5 bases). Trimming took off 5 bases at V and 8 bases at J, with 15 bases between the two ends. In germline, CDR1 is SGHVS, CDR2 FQNEAQ. This CDR3 contains 14 residues. CDR3 amino acids: CASSSRDLREKLFF. DNA of the CDR3: TGTGCCAGCAGCAGTAGGGACTTAAGGGAAAAACTGTTTTTT.

The V and J genes are TRBV12-3 or TRBV12-4 and TRBJ2-7; D not resolved. The CDR3 contains 12 residues. The germline V and J ends were trimmed by 6 bases and 5 bases, with 11 bases remaining between them. The CDR3 protein is CASSPFGDEQYF. The CDR3 region has the DNA TGTGCCAGCAGCCCCTTCGGTGACGAGCAGTACTTC.

V is TRBV10-2 and J is TRBJ2-5; 8 nucleotides agree with TRBD2. Germline values: CDR1 WSHSY, CDR2 SAAADI. V shed 8 bases and J 1 base; nucleotides not matched to a gene: 9. The CDR3 extends over 15 amino acids. The CDR3 loop is CASCGGGGLQETQYF. The CDR3, as DNA: TGCGCCAGCTGTGGGGGCGGGGGGCTCCAAGAGACCCAGTACTTC.

The V and J genes are TRBV9 and TRBJ2-3, with a possible D match to TRBD2 (6 bases). The CDR3 loop spans 16 amino acids. The V gene's germline CDR1 is SGDLS and CDR2 YYNGEE. Trimming took off 0 bases at V and 1 base at J, with 12 bases between the two ends. CDR3 nucleotide sequence: TGTGCCAGCAGCGTAGCGGGGGATACCCGCACAGATACGCAGTATTTT. Translating it yields CASSVAGDTRTDTQYF.

The chain recombines TRBV6-1 with TRBJ1-5, with a weak D call TRBD1 (5 bases). CDR1 and CDR2 from the germline V gene are MNHNS and SASEGT. The CDR3 is 15 residues long. V lost 2 bases to trimming and J lost 1 base, with 9 bases between them. The CDR3 DNA sequence: TGTGCCAGCAGTGAATCGCAGGGCAGCAATCAGCCCCAGCATTTT. Its protein is CASSESQGSNQPQHF.

This sequence joins TRBV7-3 and TRBJ1-6; TRBD1 aligns across 7 bases. The CDR3 sequence is 15 residues long. CDR1 and CDR2 (germline): SGHTA, FQGTGA. V shed 3 bases, J shed 8 bases, and the junction held 7 bases outside the gene matches. CDR3 amino acids: CASSFSGGRDSPLHF. CDR3 nucleotides: TGTGCCAGCAGCTTCTCAGGGGGGAGAGATTCACCCCTCCACTTT.

The V call is TRBV28, the J call TRBJ2-3; 9 bases map to TRBD2. V lost 5 bases, J lost 1 base, and 4 bases stayed unmatched. CDR1 MDHEN and CDR2 SYDVKM come from the germline V gene. CDR3 size: 15 residues. CDR3 in amino acids: CASSAAGGGTDTQYF. The CDR3 nucleotides read TGTGCCAGCAGTGCCGCGGGGGGGGGCACAGATACGCAGTATTTT.

J is TRBJ1-5 and V is TRBV5-5, with D uncertain. Germline V gene lookup returns CDR1 SGHKS and CDR2 YYEKEE (reference sequence). Between the trimmed V and J ends, which lost 0 bases and 9 bases, there was a span of 16 bases. The CDR3 totals 15 residues. The CDR3 bases are TGTGCCAGCAGCTTGGAGGAGTTCGGATTTGGGCCCCAGCATTTT. Protein product: CASSLEEFGFGPQHF.

In DNA form, the CDR3 reads TGTGCCAGCAGCTTAGCGGCGACAGGGGGATACAATGAGCAGTTCTTC. Protein: CASSLAATGGYNEQFF. The V call is TRBV7-9, the J call TRBJ2-1, with 9 bases that match TRBD1. Germline assignment: CDR1 SEHNR and CDR2 FQNEAQ (reference sequence). J lost 4 bases, V lost 0 bases, and 4 bases had no gene match. The CDR3 runs 16 residues.